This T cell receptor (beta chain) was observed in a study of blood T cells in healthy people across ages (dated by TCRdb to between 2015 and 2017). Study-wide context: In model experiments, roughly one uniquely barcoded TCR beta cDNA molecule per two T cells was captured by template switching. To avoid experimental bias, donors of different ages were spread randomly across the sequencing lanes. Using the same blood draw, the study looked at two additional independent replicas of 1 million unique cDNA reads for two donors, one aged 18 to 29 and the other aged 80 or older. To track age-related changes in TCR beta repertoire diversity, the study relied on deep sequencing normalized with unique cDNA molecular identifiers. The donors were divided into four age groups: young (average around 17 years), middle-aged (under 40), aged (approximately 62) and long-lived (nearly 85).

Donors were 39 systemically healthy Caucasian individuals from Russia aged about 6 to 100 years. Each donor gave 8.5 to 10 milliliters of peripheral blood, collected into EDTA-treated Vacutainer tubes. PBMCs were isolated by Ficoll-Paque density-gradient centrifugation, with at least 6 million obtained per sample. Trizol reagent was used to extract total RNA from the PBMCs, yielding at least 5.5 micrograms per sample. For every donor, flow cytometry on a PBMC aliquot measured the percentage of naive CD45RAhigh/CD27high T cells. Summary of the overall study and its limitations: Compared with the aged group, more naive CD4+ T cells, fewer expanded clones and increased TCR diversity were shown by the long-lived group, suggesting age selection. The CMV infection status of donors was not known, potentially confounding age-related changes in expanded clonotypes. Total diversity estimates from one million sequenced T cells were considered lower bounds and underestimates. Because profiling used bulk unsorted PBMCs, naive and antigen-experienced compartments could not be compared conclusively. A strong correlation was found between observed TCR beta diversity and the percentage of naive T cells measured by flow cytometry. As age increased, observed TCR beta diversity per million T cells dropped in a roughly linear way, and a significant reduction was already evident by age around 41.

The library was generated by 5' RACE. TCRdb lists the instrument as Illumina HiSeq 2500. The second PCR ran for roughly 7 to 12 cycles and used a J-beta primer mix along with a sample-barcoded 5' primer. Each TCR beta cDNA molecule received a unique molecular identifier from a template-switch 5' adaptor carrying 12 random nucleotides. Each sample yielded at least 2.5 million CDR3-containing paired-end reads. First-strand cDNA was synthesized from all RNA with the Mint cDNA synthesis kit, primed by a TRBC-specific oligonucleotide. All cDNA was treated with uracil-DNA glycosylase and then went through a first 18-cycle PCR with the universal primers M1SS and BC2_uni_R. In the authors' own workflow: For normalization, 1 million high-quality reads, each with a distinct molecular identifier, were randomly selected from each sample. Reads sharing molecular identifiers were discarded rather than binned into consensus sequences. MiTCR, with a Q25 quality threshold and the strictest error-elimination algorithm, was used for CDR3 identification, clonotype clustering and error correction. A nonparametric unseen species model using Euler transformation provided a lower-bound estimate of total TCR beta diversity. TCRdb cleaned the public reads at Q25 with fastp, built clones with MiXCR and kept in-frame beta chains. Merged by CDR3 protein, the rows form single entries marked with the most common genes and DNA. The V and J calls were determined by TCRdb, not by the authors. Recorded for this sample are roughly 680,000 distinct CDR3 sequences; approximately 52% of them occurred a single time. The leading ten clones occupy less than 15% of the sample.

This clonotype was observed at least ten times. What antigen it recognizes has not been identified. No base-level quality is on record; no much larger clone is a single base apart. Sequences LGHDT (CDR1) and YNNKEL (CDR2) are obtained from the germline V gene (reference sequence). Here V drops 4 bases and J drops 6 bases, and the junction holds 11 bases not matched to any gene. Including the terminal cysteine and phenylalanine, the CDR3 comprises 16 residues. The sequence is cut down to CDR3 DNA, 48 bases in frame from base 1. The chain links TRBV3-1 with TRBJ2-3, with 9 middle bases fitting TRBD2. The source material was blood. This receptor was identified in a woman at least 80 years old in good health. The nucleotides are TGTGCCAGCAGCCGCCGACTAGCGGTTCAGGAGGATACGCAGTATTTT. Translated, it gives CASSRRLAVQEDTQYF.